The sequence of this TCR beta chain was determined in a study of neurological immune-mediated disorders. 5'RACE generated cDNA with 10-nucleotide random UMIs. TCRdb ran MiXCR on the 5' RACE reads and lists one entry per CDR3 protein. The sample lists about 39,000 distinct CDR3 sequences; roughly 6.9% were seen once. The sorted libraries were made from approximately 1 million CD4+ or CD8+ T cells. The CDR3 length is 16 residues. CDR1 and CDR2 from the germline V gene are LGHNA and YNFKEQ. The V segment lost 5 bases and the J segment 0 bases; nucleotides outside the gene matches: 4. This clonotype was seen ten or more times.

The sample was CD4+ T cells from blood. This chain uses TRBV4-2 with TRBJ2-2; the match to TRBD1 covers 9 bases. This TCR derives from a man aged 45-65 years in good health. CDR3 amino acids: CASSLQGAPNTGELFF. In nucleotides, the CDR3 is TGTGCCAGCAGCTTACAGGGGGCTCCGAACACCGGGGAGCTGTTTTTT.